The T cell receptor (beta chain) described here comes from a study of T cells in narcolepsy. Study-wide findings and caveats: Same-patient CSF and blood CD4+ T cell clonotypes included HCRT-specific and TRIB2-specific autoreactive ones. Some memory CD4+ repertoires had no autoreactive clone sequences.

Method: immunoSEQ multiplex PCR; TCRdb's copy keeps in-frame clones and lacks some. The data show under 35,000 clones, roughly four fifths seen once. This CDR3 is 14 amino acids long. In germline, CDR1 is MNHEY, CDR2 SVGAGI. V gave up 4 bases and J gave up 5 bases; unmatched junction bases: 4. About this clone itself: Its antigen is as yet unknown.

The TCR originated in a human donor in good health. This chain uses TRBV6-5 with TRBJ1-5; 8 positions match TRBD1. Sequencing was performed on memory (CD45RA-) CD4+ T cells from blood. The CDR3 DNA reads as TGTGCCAGCAGTTCCAGGGGGCCGGATCAGCCCCAGCATTTT. Its protein is CASSSRGPDQPQHF.